Shown below are 19 T cell receptor beta chains from a single sample sequenced in a study of identical twins. Via MiXCR, TCRdb re-called the 5' RACE reads, giving one row per CDR3 protein. The sample has 1.5 million or so distinct CDR3 sequences, around 29% seen once. Sequencing was performed on cord blood. Receptors originate from a newborn girl in good health.

V usage is TRBV5-1 and J usage is TRBJ2-5, with TRBD2 identical over 8 bases. V shed 4 bases, J shed 11 bases, and the junction held 19 bases outside the gene matches. CDR1 is SGHRS, CDR2 YFSETQ, per germline. The CDR3 spans 16 residues. The CDR3 here is CASSGALAGRANEQYF. As DNA, the CDR3 is TGCGCCAGCAGCGGGGCGTTAGCGGGAAGGGCTAATGAGCAGTACTTC.

This clonotype was seen only a few times. V gene TRBV7-9 combines with J gene TRBJ2-3; no definite D call. Germline V gives CDR1 SEHNR, CDR2 FQNEAQ (reference sequence). This CDR3 contains 15 residues. V lost 2 bases to trimming and J lost 1 base, with 10 bases between them. This CDR3 reads CASSLSASGTDTQYF. The CDR3 DNA sequence: TGTGCCAGCAGCTTATCGGCTTCAGGCACAGATACGCAGTATTTT.

The CDR3 here is CASSQGTSLVETQYF. The CDR3 DNA follows: TGTGCCAGCAGCCAAGGGACTAGCCTTGTGGAGACCCAGTACTTC. This chain joins TRBV3-1 and TRBJ2-5; TRBD2 matches at 8 bases. The CDR3 has 15 residues. V lost 1 base and J lost 5; bases outside the gene matches: 6. The germline V gene encodes CDR1 LGHDT and CDR2 YNNKEL (reference sequence).

This clonotype occurred a few times. The chain employs TRBV6-6 and TRBJ1-4; D remains unclear. With 2 bases removed from V and 0 bases from J, the gap between germline ends came to 10 bases. CDR1 and CDR2 (germline): MNHNY, SVGAGI (reference sequence). CDR3 size: 16 residues. The DNA of the CDR3 is TGTGCCAGCAGTTACAGTCCGGCCGCAACTAATGAAAAACTGTTTTTT. It yields the protein CASSYSPAATNEKLFF.

This chain connects TRBV29-1 to TRBJ2-1; a possible D gene is TRBD1 (5 bases). The germline V gene has CDR1 SQVTM and CDR2 ANQGSEA. The length of the CDR3 is 13 residues. Trimming pared 3 bases from V and 6 bases from J, leaving 12 bases between. The CDR3 region is CSVDRRVRNEQFF. The DNA for the CDR3 is TGCAGCGTTGATCGCAGGGTTCGCAATGAGCAGTTCTTC.

The CDR3 region is CASRRMVFYEQYF. The CDR3 nucleotides are TGTGCCAGCAGGAGAATGGTTTTCTACGAGCAGTACTTC. The chain links TRBV27 to TRBJ2-7, with D hard to call. Germline lookup yields CDR1 MNHEY and CDR2 SMNVEV (reference sequence). This CDR3 has 13 amino acids. V shed 6 bases and J shed 3 bases, with 12 bases lying between them.

V and J are TRBV20-1 and TRBJ1-4, with 7 positions matching TRBD1. From germline, CDR1 is DFQATT and CDR2 SNEGSKA (reference sequence). The V and J ends lost 3 bases and 10 bases, in that order; junction bases with no gene match: 11. CDR3 length equals 14 residues. The CDR3 loop is CSARGNRGVGKLFF. The CDR3 DNA is TGCAGTGCTAGGGGGAACAGGGGAGTCGGAAAACTGTTTTTT.

This chain joins TRBV7-9 and TRBJ2-1; 11 bases line up with TRBD2. CDR3 length equals 20 residues. V lost 5 bases, J lost 4 bases, and 19 bases stayed unmatched. Germline V gene sequence: CDR1 SEHNR, CDR2 FQNEAQ (reference sequence). The CDR3 sequence is CASSDSPLKTGTSGYNEQFF. In DNA, the CDR3 is TGTGCCAGCAGCGATAGTCCCTTAAAGACCGGGACTAGCGGTTACAATGAGCAGTTCTTC.

The rearrangement uses TRBV20-1 and TRBJ1-6, with D perhaps TRBD1 (6 bases). CDR1 and CDR2 (germline): DFQATT, SNEGSKA (reference sequence). The CDR3 length is 14 residues. V was pared by 1 base and J by 8 bases, with 12 bases between. The CDR3 DNA reads as TGCAGTGCTAGAGGGTCGGACAGTTATTCACCCCTCCACTTT. It specifies CSARGSDSYSPLHF.

The table lists this clonotype with a count of one. This chain connects TRBV7-6 to TRBJ2-7, with D perhaps matching TRBD1 (5 bases). Germline assignment: CDR1 SGHVS and CDR2 FNYEAQ. Trimming removed 4 bases at V and 2 bases at J, with 12 bases between. This CDR3 is 14 amino acids long. CDR3 protein: CASSSDTGTYEQYF. The CDR3 DNA reads TGTGCCAGCAGCTCTGACACAGGAACCTACGAGCAGTACTTC.

This clonotype came up a few times. The rearrangement joins TRBV27 to TRBJ2-1; TRBD1 or TRBD2 may be the D gene (7 bases each). Germline assignment: CDR1 MNHEY and CDR2 SMNVEV (reference sequence). This CDR3 is 14 amino acids long. V gave up 2 bases and J gave up 8 bases, with 13 bases separating them. The CDR3 bases are TGTGCCAGCAGTTTACAGGGGGGGACGGATGAGCAGTTCTTC. Encoded protein: CASSLQGGTDEQFF.

This chain joins TRBV7-2 and TRBJ2-5; the D is unclear. Germline loops: CDR1 SGHTA, CDR2 FQGNSA. V lost 1 base and J lost 6, with 15 bases in between. The CDR3 length is 15 residues. The CDR3: CASSLDGRPHQTQYF. In DNA form, the CDR3 reads TGTGCCAGCAGCTTAGATGGGCGACCCCACCAGACCCAGTACTTC.

This clonotype has just a few counts. The chain joins TRBV20-1 to TRBJ1-2; D uncertain. The V gene's germline CDR1 is DFQATT and CDR2 SNEGSKA (reference sequence). The CDR3 loop spans 13 amino acids. V lost 6 bases and J lost 2, with 13 bases in between. As DNA, the CDR3 is TGCAGTGCCCCGATTTTAGGGAACTATGGCTACACCTTC. This codes for CSAPILGNYGYTF.

This clonotype was detected a few times. The gene calls are TRBV6-1 and TRBJ1-6; 9 nucleotides match TRBD1. This CDR3 contains 18 residues. Germline CDR1 MNHNS, CDR2 SASEGT. The trim removed 4 bases at V and 8 bases at J, leaving 15 bases unmatched. The CDR3 DNA reads TGTGCCAGCAGTGGGGACTTTGGACAGGGGCTGCCTTATTCACCCCTCCACTTT. It codes for CASSGDFGQGLPYSPLHF.

The rearrangement links TRBV3-1 to TRBJ2-1; 8 bases are shared with TRBD2. V gave up 4 bases and J gave up 12 bases; unmatched junction bases: 11. This CDR3 region has 14 residues. Germline CDR1 LGHDT, CDR2 YNNKEL (reference sequence). CDR3 protein: CASSPDYSGIVQFF. CDR3 sequence (DNA): TGTGCCAGCAGCCCCGATTATAGCGGGATTGTGCAGTTCTTC.

This clonotype appeared a single time. The chain is built from TRBV3-1 and TRBJ2-4, with TRBD2 matching 9 bases. The J call may be faulty, since TRBJ2-7 better matches the DNA end. The CDR3 sequence is 15 residues long. Germline V gives CDR1 LGHDT, CDR2 YNNKEL (reference sequence). The CDR3 DNA reads TGTGCCAGCAGCCAATGGTGGCGGGGGGGCTACGAGCAGTACTTC. This translates into CASSQWWRGGYEQYF.

A remark on this clonotype: A much larger clone sits a single nucleotide away, making a read error possible. This sequence joins TRBV10-3 and TRBJ2-6, with 7 nucleotides matching TRBD2. CDR3 length: 14 amino acids. The germline V gene has CDR1 ENHRY and CDR2 SYGVKD. The CDR3, as DNA: TGTGCCATCGGACTAGTCCCTGGGGCCAACGTCCTGATTTTC. This codes for CAIGLVPGANVLIF.

This clonotype showed up just a few times. This rearrangement joins TRBV20-1 to TRBJ2-5; D is possibly TRBD1 (6 bases). V dropped 6 bases and J dropped 1 base, with 15 bases sitting between them. This CDR3 spans 14 amino acids. The germline V gene encodes CDR1 DFQATT and CDR2 SNEGSKA (reference sequence). CDR3 amino acids: CSATGHRSQETQYF. In DNA, the CDR3 is TGCAGTGCCACGGGACACCGTTCCCAAGAGACCCAGTACTTC.

The V gene is TRBV13, the J gene TRBJ2-2; D gene unclear. Trimming shortened V by 4 bases and J by 4 bases, and 7 bases separated the two germline ends. Germline CDR1 reads PRHDT; CDR2 reads FYEKMQ (reference sequence). This CDR3 spans 13 amino acids. Here the CDR3 DNA reads TGTGCCAGCAGCTACGACACCACCGGGGAGCTGTTTTTT. Residues: CASSYDTTGELFF.